This TCR beta chain was obtained from a study of control samples from healthy donors and cancer patients. Libraries were prepared by immunoSEQ multiplex PCR; TCRdb keeps only in-frame clonotypes and omits some of them. The sample has fewer than 200,000 clones, 90% to 95% seen once; the top ten hold more than 1.3%. The origin of this receptor is a man aged 30-40 years in good health. Sequenced sample: blood.

CDR3 sequence reads: CASSLEKGGSYNSPLHF. The CDR3 DNA sequence: TGTGCCAGCAGCTTGGAGAAGGGGGGATCCTATAATTCACCCCTCCACTTT. The rearrangement joins TRBV5-6 to TRBJ1-6; perhaps TRBD1 as D (6 bases). The CDR3 is 17 amino acids. Germline V gives CDR1 SGHDT, CDR2 YYEEEE. Trimming left V 0 bases short and J 1 base short, with 11 bases between.